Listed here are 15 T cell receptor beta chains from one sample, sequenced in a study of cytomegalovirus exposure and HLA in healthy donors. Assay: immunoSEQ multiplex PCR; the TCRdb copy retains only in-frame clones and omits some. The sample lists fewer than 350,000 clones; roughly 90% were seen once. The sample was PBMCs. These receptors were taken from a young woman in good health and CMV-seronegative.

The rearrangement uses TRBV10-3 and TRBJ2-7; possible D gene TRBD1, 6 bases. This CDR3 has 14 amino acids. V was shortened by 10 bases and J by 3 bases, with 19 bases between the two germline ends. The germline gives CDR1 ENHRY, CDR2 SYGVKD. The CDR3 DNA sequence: TGTGCCAGCCAGGACAGCCCTAATAGCTACGAGCAGTACTTC. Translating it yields CASQDSPNSYEQYF.

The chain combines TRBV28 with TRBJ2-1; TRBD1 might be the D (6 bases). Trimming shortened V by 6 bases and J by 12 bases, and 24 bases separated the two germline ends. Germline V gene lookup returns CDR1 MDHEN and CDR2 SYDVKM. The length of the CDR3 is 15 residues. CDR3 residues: CASRATGTSGLGQFF. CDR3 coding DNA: TGTGCCAGCAGAGCGACCGGGACATCAGGATTAGGGCAGTTCTTC.

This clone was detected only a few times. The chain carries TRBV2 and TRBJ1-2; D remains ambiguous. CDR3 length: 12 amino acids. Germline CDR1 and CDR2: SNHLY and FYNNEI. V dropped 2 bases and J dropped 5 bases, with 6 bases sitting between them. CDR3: CASSESVYGYTF. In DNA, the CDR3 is TGTGCCAGCAGTGAATCCGTTTATGGCTACACCTTC.

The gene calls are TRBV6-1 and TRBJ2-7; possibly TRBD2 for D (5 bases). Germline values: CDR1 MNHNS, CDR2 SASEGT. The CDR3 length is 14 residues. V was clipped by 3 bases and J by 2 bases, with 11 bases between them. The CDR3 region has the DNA TGTGCCAGCAGTGAGCGGGTCCGTACCTACGAGCAGTACTTC. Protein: CASSERVRTYEQYF.

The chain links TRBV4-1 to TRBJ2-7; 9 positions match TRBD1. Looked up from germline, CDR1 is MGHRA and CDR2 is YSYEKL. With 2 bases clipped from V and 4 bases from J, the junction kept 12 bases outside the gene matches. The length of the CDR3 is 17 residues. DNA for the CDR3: TGCGCCAGCAGCCAATCGAAGGGACAGGGATTTTCATACGAGCAGTACTTC. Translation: CASSQSKGQGFSYEQYF.

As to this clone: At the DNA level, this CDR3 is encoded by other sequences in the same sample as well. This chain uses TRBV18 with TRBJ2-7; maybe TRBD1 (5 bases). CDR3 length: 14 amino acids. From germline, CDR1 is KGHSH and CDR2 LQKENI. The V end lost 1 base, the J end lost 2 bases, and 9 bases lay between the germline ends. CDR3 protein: CASSPRQGPYEQYF. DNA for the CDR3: TGTGCCAGCTCACCACGGCAGGGCCCCTACGAGCAGTACTTC.

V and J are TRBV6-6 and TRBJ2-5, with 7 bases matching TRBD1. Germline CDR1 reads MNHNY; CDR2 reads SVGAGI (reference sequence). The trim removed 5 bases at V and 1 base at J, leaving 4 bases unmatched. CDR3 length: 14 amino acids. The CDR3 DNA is TGTGCCAGCAGTGCGAGGGACAGCCAAGAGACCCAGTACTTC. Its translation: CASSARDSQETQYF.

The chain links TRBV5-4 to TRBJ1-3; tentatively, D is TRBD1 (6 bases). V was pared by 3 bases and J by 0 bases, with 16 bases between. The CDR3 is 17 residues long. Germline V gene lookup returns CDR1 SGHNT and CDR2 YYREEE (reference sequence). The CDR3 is CASSSGTTKSSGNTIYF. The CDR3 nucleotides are TGTGCCAGCAGCTCCGGGACAACCAAGAGCTCTGGAAACACCATATATTTT.

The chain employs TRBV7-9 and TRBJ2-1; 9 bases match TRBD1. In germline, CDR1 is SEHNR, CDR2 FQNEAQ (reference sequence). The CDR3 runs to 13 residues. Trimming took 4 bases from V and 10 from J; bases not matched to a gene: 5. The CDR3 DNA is TGTGCCAGCAGCTGGGGACAGGGATACGAGCAGTTCTTC. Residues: CASSWGQGYEQFF.

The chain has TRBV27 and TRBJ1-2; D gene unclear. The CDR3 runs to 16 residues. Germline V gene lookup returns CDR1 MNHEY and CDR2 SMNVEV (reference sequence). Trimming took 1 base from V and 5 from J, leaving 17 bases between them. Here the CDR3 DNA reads TGTGCCAGCAGTTTATTGGGCAATTCCACCTCATATGGCTACACCTTC. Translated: CASSLLGNSTSYGYTF.

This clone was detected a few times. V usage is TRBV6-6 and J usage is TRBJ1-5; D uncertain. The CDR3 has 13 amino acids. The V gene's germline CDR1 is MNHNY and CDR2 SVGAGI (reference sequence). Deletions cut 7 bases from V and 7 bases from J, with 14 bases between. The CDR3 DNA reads TGTGCCAGCACTTCGAGCGCGGGGCAGCCCCAGCATTTT. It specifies CASTSSAGQPQHF.

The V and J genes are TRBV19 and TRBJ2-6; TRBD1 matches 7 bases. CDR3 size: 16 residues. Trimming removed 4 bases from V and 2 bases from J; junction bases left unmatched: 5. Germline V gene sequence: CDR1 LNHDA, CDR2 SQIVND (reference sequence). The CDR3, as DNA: TGTGCCAGTAGTACCCCTACAGGGGCTGGGGCCAACGTCCTGACTTTC. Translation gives CASSTPTGAGANVLTF.

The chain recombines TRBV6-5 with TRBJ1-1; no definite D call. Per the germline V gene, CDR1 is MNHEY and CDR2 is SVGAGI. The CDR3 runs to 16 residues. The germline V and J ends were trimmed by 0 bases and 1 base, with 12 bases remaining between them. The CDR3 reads CASSYSRRVGNTEAFF. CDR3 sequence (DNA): TGTGCCAGCAGTTACTCTCGGAGGGTTGGGAACACTGAAGCTTTCTTT.

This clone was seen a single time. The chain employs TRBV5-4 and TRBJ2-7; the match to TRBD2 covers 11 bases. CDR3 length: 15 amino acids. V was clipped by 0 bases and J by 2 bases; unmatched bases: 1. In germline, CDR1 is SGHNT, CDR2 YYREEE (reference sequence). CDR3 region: CASSLELAGAYEQYF. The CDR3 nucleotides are TGTGCCAGCAGCTTGGAACTAGCGGGAGCCTACGAGCAGTACTTC. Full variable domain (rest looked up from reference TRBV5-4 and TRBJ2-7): ETGVTQSPTHLIKTRGQQVTLRCSSQSGHNTVSWYQQALGQGPQFIFQYYREEENGRGNFPPRFSGLQFPNYSSELNVNALELDDSALYLCASSLELAGAYEQYFGPGTRLTVT.

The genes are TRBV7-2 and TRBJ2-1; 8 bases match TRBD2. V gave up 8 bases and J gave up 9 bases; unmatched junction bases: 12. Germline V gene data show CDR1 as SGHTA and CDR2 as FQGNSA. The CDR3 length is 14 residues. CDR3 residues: CASLRTSSGSEQFF. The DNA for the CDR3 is TGTGCCAGCTTGAGGACTAGCTCAGGTTCTGAGCAGTTCTTC.